Reported below is one T cell receptor (beta chain). This specimen comes from a study of blood T cell repertoires in COVID-19. At the level of the study: COVID-19 samples collected from the United States, Italy and Spain covered acute and convalescent phases.

Profiling relied on immunoSEQ multiplex PCR, and the TCRdb table lists in-frame clones only, not all of them. The sample contains under 350,000 clones, approximately 86% of which appear only once. The V gene end was trimmed by 4 bases and the J gene end by 3 bases; junction bases not matched to a gene: 11. Germline loops: CDR1 SNHLY, CDR2 FYNNEI. The CDR3 consists of 16 residues. Living in about two dozen US areas, the participants were between roughly 18 and 95 years of age. Cohort placement rested on clinical history that participants reported themselves. The receptor comes from a woman aged 40 to 50 with acute COVID-19. The sample was PBMCs or T cells enriched from blood (not recorded which). The V and J genes are TRBV2 and TRBJ1-2; 7 nucleotides agree with TRBD1. CDR3 sequence reads: CASSAGQAHPHYGYTF. The DNA of the CDR3 is TGTGCCAGCAGTGCCGGACAGGCCCACCCTCACTATGGCTACACCTTC.